The text below deals with one T cell receptor (beta chain). The data originate from a study of PD-L1 blockade in urothelial cancer. CDR1 and CDR2 from the germline V gene are MDHEN and SYDVKM. Between the trimmed V and J ends, which lost 6 bases and 5 bases, there was a span of 19 bases. The CDR3 spans 15 residues. Documented time point: peripheral blood 6 weeks after treatment start. Locally advanced or metastatic urothelial carcinoma affected the patients. TCRdb's table, derived via immunoSEQ multiplex PCR, lists solely in-frame clones and lacks some. The sample includes 120,000 or so clones, around 86% of them seen just once.

This sequence joins TRBV28 and TRBJ1-1; D possibly corresponds to TRBD1 (5 bases). This sample comprised PBMCs, obtained around atezolizumab (anti-PD-L1) treatment. This TCR derives from a man aged 50 or older with urothelial cancer. The CDR3 protein is CASSPGLGSGTEAFF. The CDR3 DNA is TGTGCCAGCAGCCCAGGGCTGGGAAGTGGGACTGAAGCTTTCTTT.